The 10 T cell receptor beta chains presented below share a single source sample, sequenced in a study of CD8 T cells in Susac syndrome. An input of roughly 0.5 to 1 ug of RNA was subjected to reverse transcription using random hexamers. TCRdb itself ran the immunoSEQ multiplex PCR reads through MiXCR, one entry per CDR3 protein. The sample consists of about 100,000 distinct CDR3 sequences, about 93% of them appearing once. Sequenced sample: CD8+ T cells from PBMCs. The source of these receptors is a human donor in good health.

This chain joins TRBV5-1 and TRBJ1-1; D gene uncertain. The CDR3 sequence is 14 residues long. Germline assignment: CDR1 SGHRS and CDR2 YFSETQ. V lost 1 base and J 1 base, leaving 8 bases between the germline ends. The CDR3 loop reads CASSLTERNTEAFF. The DNA for the CDR3 is TGCGCCAGCAGCTTGACAGAGCGGAACACTGAAGCTTTCTTT.

The chain has TRBV23-1 and TRBJ1-4, with D uncertain. TRBV23-1 is an ORF, with its function uncertain. There are 12 residues in the CDR3. V shed 7 bases and J shed 8 bases, with 11 bases lying between them. CDR3 DNA sequence: TGCGCCAGCACCCAATCGGGAGAAAAACTGTTTTTT. Its translation: CASTQSGEKLFF.

The chain combines TRBV6-6 with TRBJ2-3; weak D call: TRBD2 (6 bases). V lost 4 bases and J 5 bases, leaving 10 bases between the germline ends. Germline V gene lookup returns CDR1 MNHNY and CDR2 SVGAGI (reference sequence). The CDR3 contains 13 residues. CDR3 loop: CASSWGVRDTQYF. The CDR3 bases are TGTGCCAGCAGTTGGGGGGTAAGAGATACGCAGTATTTT.

The gene calls are TRBV12-3 or TRBV12-4 and TRBJ2-4; D uncertain. V dropped 3 bases and J dropped 8 bases, with 8 bases sitting between them. This CDR3 spans 12 amino acids. In DNA, the CDR3 is TGTGCCAGCAGTTTGCCGGTGGACATTCAGTACTTC. This encodes CASSLPVDIQYF.

The chain couples TRBV6-1 to TRBJ2-1; TRBD1 matches 8 bases. V shed 1 base, J shed 0 bases, and the junction held 2 bases outside the gene matches. In germline, CDR1 is MNHNS, CDR2 SASEGT. The length of the CDR3 is 16 residues. The CDR3, as DNA: TGTGCCAGCAGTGAAGGGGACAGGTTCTCCTACAATGAGCAGTTCTTC. Translation: CASSEGDRFSYNEQFF.

This CDR3 is CSARAASGTYTQYF. DNA for the CDR3: TGCAGTGCTAGAGCGGCTAGCGGAACCTATACGCAGTATTTT. This chain joins TRBV20-1 and TRBJ2-3; TRBD2 matches 7 bases. Per germline, CDR1 DFQATT and CDR2 SNEGSKA (reference sequence). The CDR3 consists of 14 residues. With 1 base clipped from V and 7 bases from J, the junction kept 8 bases outside the gene matches.

V usage is TRBV6-5 and J usage is TRBJ1-1, with TRBD1 identical over 8 bases. Germline V gene data show CDR1 as MNHEY and CDR2 as SVGAGI. There are 16 residues in the CDR3. The J segment lost 0 bases and the V segment lost 0 bases, leaving 3 bases of the junction unmatched. The CDR3 DNA sequence: TGTGCCAGCAGTTACTCGACAGGGGAAATGAACACTGAAGCTTTCTTT. Encoded protein: CASSYSTGEMNTEAFF.

The CDR3 is CSATRAGGLETQYF. As DNA, the CDR3 is TGCAGCGCCACTAGGGCAGGGGGCTTAGAGACCCAGTACTTC. The V and J genes are TRBV29-1 and TRBJ2-5; 8 bases agree with TRBD1. The CDR3 length is 14 residues. Germline loops: CDR1 SQVTM, CDR2 ANQGSEA. The V segment lost 7 bases and the J segment 4 bases; nucleotides outside the gene matches: 11.

This clonotype was seen more than once but under ten times. For the CDR3, the DNA is TGTGCCAGCAGCCCAAGACAGGGTGGTCAGCCCCAGCATTTT. Amino acids: CASSPRQGGQPQHF. This chain uses TRBV9 with TRBJ1-5, with 7 bases aligning to TRBD1. J was trimmed by 6 bases and V by 4 bases; bases with no gene match: 7. The CDR3 is 14 amino acids. The germline gives CDR1 SGDLS, CDR2 YYNGEE.

V and J are TRBV14 and TRBJ1-1; D gene unclear. With 9 bases removed from V and 1 base from J, the gap between germline ends came to 9 bases. The germline V gene encodes CDR1 SGHDN and CDR2 FVKESK. CDR3 length: 12 amino acids. CDR3 sequence reads: CASQSWNTEAFF. The CDR3 nucleotides read TGTGCCAGTCAGTCTTGGAACACTGAAGCTTTCTTT.